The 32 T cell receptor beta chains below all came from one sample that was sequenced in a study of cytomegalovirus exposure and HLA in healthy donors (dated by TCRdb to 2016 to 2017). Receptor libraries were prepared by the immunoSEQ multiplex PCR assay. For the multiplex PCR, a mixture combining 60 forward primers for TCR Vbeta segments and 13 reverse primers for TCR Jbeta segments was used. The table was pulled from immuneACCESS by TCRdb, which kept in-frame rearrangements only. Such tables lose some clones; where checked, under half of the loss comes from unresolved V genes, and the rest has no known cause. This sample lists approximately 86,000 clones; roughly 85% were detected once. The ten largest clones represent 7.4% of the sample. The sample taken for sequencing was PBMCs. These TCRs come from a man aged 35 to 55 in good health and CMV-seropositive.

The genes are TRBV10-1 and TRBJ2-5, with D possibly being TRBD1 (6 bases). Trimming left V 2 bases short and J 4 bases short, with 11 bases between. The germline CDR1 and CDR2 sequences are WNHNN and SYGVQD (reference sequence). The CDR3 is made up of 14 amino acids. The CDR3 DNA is TGCGCCAGCAGTGAGGGGACACGGAGAGAGACCCAGTACTTC. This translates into CASSEGTRRETQYF.

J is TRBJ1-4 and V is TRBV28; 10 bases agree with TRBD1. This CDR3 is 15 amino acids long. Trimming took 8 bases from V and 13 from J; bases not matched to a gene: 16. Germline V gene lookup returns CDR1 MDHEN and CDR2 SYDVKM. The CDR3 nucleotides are TGTGCCAGCGCTGCCCCGGGACAGGGGCCCGTAAGACTGTTTTTT. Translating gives CASAAPGQGPVRLFF. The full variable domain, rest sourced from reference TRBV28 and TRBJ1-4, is DVKVTQSSRYLVKRTGEKVFLECVQDMDHENMFWYRQDPGLGLRLIYFSYDVKMKEKGDIPEGYSVSREKKERFSLILESASTNQTSMYLCASAAPGQGPVRLFFGSGTQLSVL.

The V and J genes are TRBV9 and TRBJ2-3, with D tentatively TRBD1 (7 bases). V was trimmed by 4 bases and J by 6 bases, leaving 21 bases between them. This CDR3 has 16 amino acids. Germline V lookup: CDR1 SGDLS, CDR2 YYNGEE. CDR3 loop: CASSLRQGGSTDTQYF. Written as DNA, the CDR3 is TGTGCCAGCAGCCTACGACAGGGAGGCTCCACGGATACGCAGTATTTT.

CDR3 sequence: CAIGASGSYEQYF. DNA of the CDR3: TGTGCCATCGGGGCTAGCGGGAGTTACGAGCAGTACTTC. This rearrangement joins TRBV10-3 to TRBJ2-7; 10 bases are shared with TRBD2. Trimming removed 8 bases from V and 4 bases from J; junction bases left unmatched: 5. The CDR3 loop spans 13 amino acids. Germline assignment: CDR1 ENHRY and CDR2 SYGVKD.

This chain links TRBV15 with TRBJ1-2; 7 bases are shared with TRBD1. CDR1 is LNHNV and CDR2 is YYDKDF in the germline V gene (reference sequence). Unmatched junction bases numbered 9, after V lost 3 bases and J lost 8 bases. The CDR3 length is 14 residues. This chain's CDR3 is CATSRGTGTVGYTF. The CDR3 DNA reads TGTGCCACCAGCAGGGGAACCGGGACAGTCGGCTACACCTTC.

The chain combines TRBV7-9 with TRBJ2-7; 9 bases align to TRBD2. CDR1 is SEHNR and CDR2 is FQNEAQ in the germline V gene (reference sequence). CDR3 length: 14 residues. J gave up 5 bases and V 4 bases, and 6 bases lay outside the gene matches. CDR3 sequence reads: CASSWAGGPDEQYF. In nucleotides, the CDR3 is TGTGCCAGCAGCTGGGCGGGAGGGCCGGACGAGCAGTACTTC.

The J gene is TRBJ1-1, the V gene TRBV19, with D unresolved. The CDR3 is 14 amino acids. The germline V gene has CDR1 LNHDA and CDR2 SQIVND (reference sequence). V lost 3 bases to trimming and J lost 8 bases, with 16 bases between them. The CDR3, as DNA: TGTGCCAGTAGTATGGGTCGCGTATTGGGCGAAGCTTTCTTT. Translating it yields CASSMGRVLGEAFF.

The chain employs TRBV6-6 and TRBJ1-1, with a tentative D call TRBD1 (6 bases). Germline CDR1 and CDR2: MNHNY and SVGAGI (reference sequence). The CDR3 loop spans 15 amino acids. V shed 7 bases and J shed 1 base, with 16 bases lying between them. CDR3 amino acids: CASTFMTGGNTEAFF. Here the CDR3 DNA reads TGTGCCAGCACCTTCATGACAGGAGGGAACACTGAAGCTTTCTTT.

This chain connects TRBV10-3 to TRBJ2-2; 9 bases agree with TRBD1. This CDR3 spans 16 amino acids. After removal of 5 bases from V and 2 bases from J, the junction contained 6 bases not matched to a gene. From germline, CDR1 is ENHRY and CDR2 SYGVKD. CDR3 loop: CAISPRDRVNTGELFF. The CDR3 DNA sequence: TGTGCCATCAGTCCACGGGACAGGGTTAACACCGGGGAGCTGTTTTTT.

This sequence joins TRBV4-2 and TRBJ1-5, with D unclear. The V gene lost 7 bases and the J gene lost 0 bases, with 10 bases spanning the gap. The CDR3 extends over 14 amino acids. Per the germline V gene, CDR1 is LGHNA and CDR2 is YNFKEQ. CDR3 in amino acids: CASKESGSNQPQHF. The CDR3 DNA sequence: TGTGCCAGCAAGGAGTCGGGTAGCAATCAGCCCCAGCATTTT.

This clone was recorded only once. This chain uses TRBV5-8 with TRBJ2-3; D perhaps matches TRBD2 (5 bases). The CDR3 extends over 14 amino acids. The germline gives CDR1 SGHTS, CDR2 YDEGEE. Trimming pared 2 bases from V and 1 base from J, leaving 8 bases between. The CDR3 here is CASSLGLRTDTQYF. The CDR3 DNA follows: TGTGCCAGCAGCTTAGGACTCCGCACAGATACGCAGTATTTT.

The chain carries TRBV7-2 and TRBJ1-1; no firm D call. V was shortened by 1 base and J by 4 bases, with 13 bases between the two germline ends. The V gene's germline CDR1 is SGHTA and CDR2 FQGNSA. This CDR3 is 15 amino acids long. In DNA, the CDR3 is TGTGCCAGCAGCTTAGGCCTCAGCGGGCTCACTGAAGCTTTCTTT. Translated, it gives CASSLGLSGLTEAFF. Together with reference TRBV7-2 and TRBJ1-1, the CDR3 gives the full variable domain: GAGVSQSPSNKVTEKGKDVELRCDPISGHTALYWYRQSLGQGLEFLIYFQGNSAPDKSGLPSDRFSAERTGGSVSTLTIQRTQQEDSAVYLCASSLGLSGLTEAFFGQGTRLTVV.

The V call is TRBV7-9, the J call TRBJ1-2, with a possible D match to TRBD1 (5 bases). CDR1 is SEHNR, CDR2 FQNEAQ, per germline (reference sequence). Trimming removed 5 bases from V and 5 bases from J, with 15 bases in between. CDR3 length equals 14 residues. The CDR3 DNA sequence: TGTGCCAGCAGCCCTCGGCAGGGCCGATATGGCTACACCTTC. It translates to CASSPRQGRYGYTF.

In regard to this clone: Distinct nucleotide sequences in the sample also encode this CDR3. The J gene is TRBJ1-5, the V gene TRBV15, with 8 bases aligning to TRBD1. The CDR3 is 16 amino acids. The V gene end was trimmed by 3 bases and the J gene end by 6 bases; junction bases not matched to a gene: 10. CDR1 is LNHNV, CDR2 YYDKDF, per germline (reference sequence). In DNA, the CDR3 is TGTGCCACCAGCAGTCAGCGGACAGGGATCGGTCAGCCCCAGCATTTT. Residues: CATSSQRTGIGQPQHF.

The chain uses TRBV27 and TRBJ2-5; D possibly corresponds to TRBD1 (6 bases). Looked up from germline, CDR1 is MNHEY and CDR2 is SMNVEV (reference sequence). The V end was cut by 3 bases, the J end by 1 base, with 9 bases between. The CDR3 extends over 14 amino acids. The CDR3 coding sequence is TGTGCCAGCAGTTTTAGGGACACCCAAGAGACCCAGTACTTC. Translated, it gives CASSFRDTQETQYF.

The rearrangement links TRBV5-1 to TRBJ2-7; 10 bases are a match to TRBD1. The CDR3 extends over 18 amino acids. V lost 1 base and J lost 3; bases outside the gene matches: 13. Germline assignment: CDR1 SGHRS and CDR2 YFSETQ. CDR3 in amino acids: CASSLWATGQGRIYEQYF. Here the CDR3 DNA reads TGCGCCAGCAGCTTGTGGGCCACGGGACAGGGGAGAATCTACGAGCAGTACTTC. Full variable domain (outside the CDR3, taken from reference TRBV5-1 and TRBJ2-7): KAGVTQTPRYLIKTRGQQVTLSCSPISGHRSVSWYQQTPGQGLQFLFEYFSETQRNKGNFPGRFSGRQFSNSRSEMNVSTLELGDSALYLCASSLWATGQGRIYEQYFGPGTRLTVT.

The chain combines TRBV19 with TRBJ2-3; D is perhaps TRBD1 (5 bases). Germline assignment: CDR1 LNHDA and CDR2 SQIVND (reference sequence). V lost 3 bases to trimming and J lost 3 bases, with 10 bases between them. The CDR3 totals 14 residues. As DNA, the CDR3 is TGTGCCAGTAGTATGGGGCCACCAACAGATACGCAGTATTTT. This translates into CASSMGPPTDTQYF. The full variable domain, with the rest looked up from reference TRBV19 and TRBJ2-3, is DGGITQSPKYLFRKEGQNVTLSCEQNLNHDAMYWYRQDPGQGLRLIYYSQIVNDFQKGDIAEGYSVSREKKESFPLTVTSAQKNPTAFYLCASSMGPPTDTQYFGPGTRLTVL.

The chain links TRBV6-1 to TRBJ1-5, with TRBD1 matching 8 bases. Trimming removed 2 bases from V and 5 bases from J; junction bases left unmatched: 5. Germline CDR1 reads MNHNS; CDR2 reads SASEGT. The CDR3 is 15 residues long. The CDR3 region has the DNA TGTGCCAGCAGTGAACAGGGGGCTAGGGATCAGCCCCAGCATTTT. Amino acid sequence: CASSEQGARDQPQHF.

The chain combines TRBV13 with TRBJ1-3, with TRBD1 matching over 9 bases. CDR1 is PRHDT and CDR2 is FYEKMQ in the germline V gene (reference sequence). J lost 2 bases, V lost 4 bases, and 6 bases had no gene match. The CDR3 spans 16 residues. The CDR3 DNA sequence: TGTGCCAGCAGCTCGCCGGGACAGGGAGCTGGAAACACCATATATTTT. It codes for CASSSPGQGAGNTIYF.

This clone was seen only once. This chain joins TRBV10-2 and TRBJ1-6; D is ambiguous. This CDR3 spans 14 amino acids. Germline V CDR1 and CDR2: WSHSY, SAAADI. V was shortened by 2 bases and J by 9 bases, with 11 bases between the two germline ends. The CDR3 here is CASSETGESSPLHF. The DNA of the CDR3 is TGCGCCAGCAGTGAGACCGGGGAGAGTTCACCCCTCCACTTT.

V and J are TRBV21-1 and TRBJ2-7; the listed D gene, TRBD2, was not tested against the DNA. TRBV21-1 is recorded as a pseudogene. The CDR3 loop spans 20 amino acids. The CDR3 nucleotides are TGTGCCAGCAGCAAAAGGGAAATAGAGGGGAGGGCGGGAAGGGACTACGAGCAGTACTTC. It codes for CASSKREIEGRAGRDYEQYF.

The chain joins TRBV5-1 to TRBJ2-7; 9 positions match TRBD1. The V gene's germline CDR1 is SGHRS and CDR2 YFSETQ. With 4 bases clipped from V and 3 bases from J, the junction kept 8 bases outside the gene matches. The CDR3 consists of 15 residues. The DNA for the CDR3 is TGCGCCAGCAGCATAGGACAGGGGATTGTCTACGAGCAGTACTTC. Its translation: CASSIGQGIVYEQYF.

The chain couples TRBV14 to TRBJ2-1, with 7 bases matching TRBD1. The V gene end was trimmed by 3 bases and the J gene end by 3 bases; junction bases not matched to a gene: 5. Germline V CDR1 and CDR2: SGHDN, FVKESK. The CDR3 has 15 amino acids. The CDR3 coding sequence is TGTGCCAGCAGCCACGGGACAGCCTTCTACAATGAGCAGTTCTTC. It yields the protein CASSHGTAFYNEQFF.

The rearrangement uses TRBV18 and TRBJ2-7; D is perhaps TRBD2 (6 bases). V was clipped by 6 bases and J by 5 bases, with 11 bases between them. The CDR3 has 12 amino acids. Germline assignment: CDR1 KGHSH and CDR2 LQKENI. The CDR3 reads CASSRTGDEQYF. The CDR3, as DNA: TGTGCCAGCTCCCGAACGGGGGACGAGCAGTACTTC.

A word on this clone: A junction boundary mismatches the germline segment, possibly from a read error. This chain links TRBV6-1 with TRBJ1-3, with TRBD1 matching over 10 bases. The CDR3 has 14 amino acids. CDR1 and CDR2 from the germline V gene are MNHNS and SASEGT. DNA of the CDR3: TGTGCCAGCAGTTATAGGGACAGGGGAAACACCATACATTTT. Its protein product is CASSYRDRGNTIHF.

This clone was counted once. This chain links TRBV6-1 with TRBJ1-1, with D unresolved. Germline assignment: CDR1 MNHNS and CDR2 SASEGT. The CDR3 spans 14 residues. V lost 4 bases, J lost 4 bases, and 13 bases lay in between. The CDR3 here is CASSVTGIVTEAFF. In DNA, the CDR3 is TGTGCCAGCAGTGTGACGGGAATCGTCACTGAAGCTTTCTTT.

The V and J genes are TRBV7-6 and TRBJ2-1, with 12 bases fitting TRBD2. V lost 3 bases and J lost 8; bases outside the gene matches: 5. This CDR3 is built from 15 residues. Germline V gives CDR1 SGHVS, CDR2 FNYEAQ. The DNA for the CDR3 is TGTGCCAGCAGCTTTACTAGCGGGAGGTTTTATGAGCAGTTCTTC. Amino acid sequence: CASSFTSGRFYEQFF. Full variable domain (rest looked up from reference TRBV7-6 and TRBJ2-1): GAGVSQSPRYKVTKRGQDVALRCDPISGHVSLYWYRQALGQGPEFLTYFNYEAQQDKSGLPNDRFSAERPEGSISTLTIQRTEQRDSAMYRCASSFTSGRFYEQFFGPGTRLTVL.

In DNA form, the CDR3 reads TGTGCCAGCTCACCGACAGGGGAGGAAAACACCATATATTTT. Encoded protein: CASSPTGEENTIYF. J is TRBJ1-3 and V is TRBV18; 8 nucleotides match TRBD1. With V trimmed by 3 bases and J by 6 bases, 4 bases remained unmatched. This CDR3 comprises 14 residues. CDR1 and CDR2 from the germline V gene are KGHSH and LQKENI.

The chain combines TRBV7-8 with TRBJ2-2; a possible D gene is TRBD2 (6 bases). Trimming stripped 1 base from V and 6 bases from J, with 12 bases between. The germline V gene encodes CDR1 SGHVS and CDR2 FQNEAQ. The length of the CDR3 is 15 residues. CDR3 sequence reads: CASSLGASGAGELFF. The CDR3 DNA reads TGTGCCAGCAGCTTAGGAGCATCGGGGGCCGGGGAGCTGTTTTTT.

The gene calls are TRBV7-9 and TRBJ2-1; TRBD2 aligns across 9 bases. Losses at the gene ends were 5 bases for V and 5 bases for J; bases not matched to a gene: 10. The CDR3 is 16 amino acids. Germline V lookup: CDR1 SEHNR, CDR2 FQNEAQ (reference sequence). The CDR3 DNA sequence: TGTGCCAGCAGCCCGCGGGGGGGGAAGTCCGACAATGAGCAGTTCTTC. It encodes CASSPRGGKSDNEQFF. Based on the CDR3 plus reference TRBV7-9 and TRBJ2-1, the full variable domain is DTGVSQNPRHKITKRGQNVTFRCDPISEHNRLYWYRQTLGQGPEFLTYFQNEAQLEKSRLLSDRFSAERPKGSFSTLEIQRTEQGDSAMYLCASSPRGGKSDNEQFFGPGTRLTVL.

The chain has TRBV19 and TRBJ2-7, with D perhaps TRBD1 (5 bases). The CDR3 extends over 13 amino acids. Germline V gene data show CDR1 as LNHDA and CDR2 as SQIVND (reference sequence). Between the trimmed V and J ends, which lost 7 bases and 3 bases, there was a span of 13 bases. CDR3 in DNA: TGTGCCAGTACCCAAGGCCAGGGCTACGAGCAGTACTTC. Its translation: CASTQGQGYEQYF.

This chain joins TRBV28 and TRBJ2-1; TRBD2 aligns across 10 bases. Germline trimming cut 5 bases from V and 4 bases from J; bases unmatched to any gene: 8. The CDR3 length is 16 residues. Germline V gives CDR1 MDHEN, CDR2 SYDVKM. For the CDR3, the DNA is TGTGCCAGCAGTCCCTCCTTAGCGGGGGGTTACAATGAGCAGTTCTTC. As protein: CASSPSLAGGYNEQFF. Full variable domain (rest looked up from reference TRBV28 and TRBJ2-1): DVKVTQSSRYLVKRTGEKVFLECVQDMDHENMFWYRQDPGLGLRLIYFSYDVKMKEKGDIPEGYSVSREKKERFSLILESASTNQTSMYLCASSPSLAGGYNEQFFGPGTRLTVL.